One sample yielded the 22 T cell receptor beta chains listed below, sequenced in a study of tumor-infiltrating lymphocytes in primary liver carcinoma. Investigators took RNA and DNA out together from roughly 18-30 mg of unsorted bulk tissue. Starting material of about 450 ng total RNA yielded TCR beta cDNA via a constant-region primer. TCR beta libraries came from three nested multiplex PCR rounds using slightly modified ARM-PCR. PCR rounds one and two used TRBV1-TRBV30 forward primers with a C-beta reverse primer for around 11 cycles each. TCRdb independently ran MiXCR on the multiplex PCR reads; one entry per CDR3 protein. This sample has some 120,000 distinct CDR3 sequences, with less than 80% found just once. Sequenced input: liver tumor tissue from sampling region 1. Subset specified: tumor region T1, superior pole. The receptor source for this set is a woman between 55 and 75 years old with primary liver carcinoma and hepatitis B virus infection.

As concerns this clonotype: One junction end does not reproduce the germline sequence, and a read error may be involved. Written as DNA, the CDR3 is TGTGCCAGCAGCCGAAAGCGGGGTTCGGCCGGGGAGCAGTTTTTT. Its translation: CASSRKRGSAGEQFF. V gene TRBV13 combines with J gene TRBJ2-2; 7 bases fit TRBD2. Germline V gene data show CDR1 as PRHDT and CDR2 as FYEKMQ (reference sequence). The CDR3 covers 15 residues.

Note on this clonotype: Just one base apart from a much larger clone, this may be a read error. This CDR3 is CASRSNQSQHF. CDR3 bases: TGTGCCAGCAGGAGCAATCAGTCCCAGCATTTT. The V and J genes are TRBV6-1 and TRBJ1-5, with D unresolved. The length of the CDR3 is 11 residues. Germline loops: CDR1 MNHNS, CDR2 SASEGT.

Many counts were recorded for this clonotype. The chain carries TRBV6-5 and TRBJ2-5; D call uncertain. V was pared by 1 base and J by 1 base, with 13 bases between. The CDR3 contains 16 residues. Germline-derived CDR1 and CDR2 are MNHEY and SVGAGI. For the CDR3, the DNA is TGTGCCAGCAGTTACTACTCGTCGCAGTCCCAAGAGACCCAGTACTTC. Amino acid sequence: CASSYYSSQSQETQYF.

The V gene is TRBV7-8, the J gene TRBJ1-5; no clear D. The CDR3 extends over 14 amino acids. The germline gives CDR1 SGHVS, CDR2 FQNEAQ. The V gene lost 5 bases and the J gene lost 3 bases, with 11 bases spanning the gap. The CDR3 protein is CASSPVQNNQPQHF. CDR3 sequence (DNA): TGTGCCAGCAGCCCTGTACAGAACAATCAGCCCCAGCATTTT.

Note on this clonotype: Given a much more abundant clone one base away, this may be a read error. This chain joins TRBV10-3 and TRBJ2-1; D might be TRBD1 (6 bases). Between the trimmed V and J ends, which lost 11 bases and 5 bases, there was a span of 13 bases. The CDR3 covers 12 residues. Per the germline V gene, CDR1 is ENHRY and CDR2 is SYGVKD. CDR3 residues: CAAGEGNNEQFF. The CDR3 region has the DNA TGTGCCGCAGGGGAAGGGAACAATGAGCAGTTCTTC.

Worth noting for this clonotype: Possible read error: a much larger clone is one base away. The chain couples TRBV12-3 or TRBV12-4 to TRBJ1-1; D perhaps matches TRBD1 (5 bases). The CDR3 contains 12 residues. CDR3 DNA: TGTGCCTGCAGTTCAGGGTACACTGAAGCTTTCTTT. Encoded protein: CACSSGYTEAFF.

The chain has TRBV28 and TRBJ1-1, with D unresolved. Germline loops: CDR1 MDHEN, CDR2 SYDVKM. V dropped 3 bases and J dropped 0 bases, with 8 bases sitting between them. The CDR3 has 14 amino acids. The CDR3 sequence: CASSFLQLNTEAFF. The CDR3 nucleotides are TGTGCCAGCAGTTTCTTACAGTTGAACACTGAAGCTTTCTTT. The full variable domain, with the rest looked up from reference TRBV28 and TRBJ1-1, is DVKVTQSSRYLVKRTGEKVFLECVQDMDHENMFWYRQDPGLGLRLIYFSYDVKMKEKGDIPEGYSVSREKKERFSLILESASTNQTSMYLCASSFLQLNTEAFFGQGTRLTVV.

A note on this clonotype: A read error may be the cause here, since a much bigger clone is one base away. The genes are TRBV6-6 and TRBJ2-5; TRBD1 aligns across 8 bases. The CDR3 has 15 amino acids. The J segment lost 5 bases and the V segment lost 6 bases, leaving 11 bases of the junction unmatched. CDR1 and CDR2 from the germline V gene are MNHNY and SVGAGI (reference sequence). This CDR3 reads CASRQTTDRAETQYF. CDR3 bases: TGTGCCAGCAGACAAACAACGGACAGGGCGGAGACCCAGTACTTC.

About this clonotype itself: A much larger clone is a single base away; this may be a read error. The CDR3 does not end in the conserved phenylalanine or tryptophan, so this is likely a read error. CDR3 sequence: CASSVLAVGEQFL. The CDR3 DNA reads as TGTGCCAGCAGTGTTCTAGCGGTTGGAGAGCAGTTCTTG. The gene calls are TRBV5-4 and TRBJ2-1; 7 bases are shared with TRBD2. With 5 bases clipped from V and 10 bases from J, the junction kept 9 bases outside the gene matches. Germline values: CDR1 SGHNT, CDR2 YYREEE (reference sequence). The length of the CDR3 is 13 residues.

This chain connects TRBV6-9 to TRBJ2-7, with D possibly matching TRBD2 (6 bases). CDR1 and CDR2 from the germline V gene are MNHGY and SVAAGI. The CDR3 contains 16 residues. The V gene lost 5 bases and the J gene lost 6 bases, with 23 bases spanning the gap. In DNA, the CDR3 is TGTGCCAGCAGTCCCCTTCGGGGGAGAAACCTTGGCGAGCAGTACTTC. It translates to CASSPLRGRNLGEQYF.

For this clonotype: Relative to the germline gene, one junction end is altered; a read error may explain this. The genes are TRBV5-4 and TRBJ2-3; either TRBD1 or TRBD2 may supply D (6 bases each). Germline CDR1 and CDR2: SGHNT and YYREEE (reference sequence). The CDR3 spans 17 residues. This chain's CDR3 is CASSQGGRRPSTDTHYF. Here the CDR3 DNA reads TGTGCCAGCAGCCAAGGGGGGCGGCGCCCTAGCACAGATACGCACTATTTT.

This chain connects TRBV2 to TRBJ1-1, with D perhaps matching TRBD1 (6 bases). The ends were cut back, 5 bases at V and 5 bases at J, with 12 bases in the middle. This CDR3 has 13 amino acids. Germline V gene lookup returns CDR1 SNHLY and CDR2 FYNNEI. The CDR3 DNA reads TGTGCCAGCAGTACAGGGCAAGAAACTGAAGCTTTCTTT. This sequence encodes CASSTGQETEAFF.

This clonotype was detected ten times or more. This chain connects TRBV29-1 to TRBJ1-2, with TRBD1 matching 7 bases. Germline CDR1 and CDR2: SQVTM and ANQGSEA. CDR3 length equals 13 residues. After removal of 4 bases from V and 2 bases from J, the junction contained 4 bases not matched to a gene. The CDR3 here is CSVVDRENYGYTF. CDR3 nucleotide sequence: TGCAGCGTTGTAGACAGGGAGAACTATGGCTACACCTTC.

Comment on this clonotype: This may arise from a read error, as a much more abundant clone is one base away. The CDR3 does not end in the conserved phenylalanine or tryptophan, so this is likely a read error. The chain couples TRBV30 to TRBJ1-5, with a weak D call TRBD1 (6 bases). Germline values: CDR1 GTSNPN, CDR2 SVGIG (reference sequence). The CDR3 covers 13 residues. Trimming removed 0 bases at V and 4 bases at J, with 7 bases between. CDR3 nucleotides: TGTGCCTGGAGTGTTCAGGGGAATCAGCCCCAGCATTCT. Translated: CAWSVQGNQPQHS.

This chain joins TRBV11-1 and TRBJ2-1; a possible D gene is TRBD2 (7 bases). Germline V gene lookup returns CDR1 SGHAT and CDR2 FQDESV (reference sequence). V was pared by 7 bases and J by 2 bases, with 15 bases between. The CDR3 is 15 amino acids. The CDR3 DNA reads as TGTGCCAGCAAAGTAGAGGGGGGGGCCTACAATGAGCAGTTCTTC. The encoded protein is CASKVEGGAYNEQFF.

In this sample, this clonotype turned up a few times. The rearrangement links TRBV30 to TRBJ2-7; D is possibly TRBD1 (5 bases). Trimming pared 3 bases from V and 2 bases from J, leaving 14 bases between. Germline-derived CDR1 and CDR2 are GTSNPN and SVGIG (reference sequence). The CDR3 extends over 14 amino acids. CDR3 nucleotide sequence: TGTGCCTGGAGCCTTATGCAGGGTCCCTACGAGCAGTACTTC. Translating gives CAWSLMQGPYEQYF.

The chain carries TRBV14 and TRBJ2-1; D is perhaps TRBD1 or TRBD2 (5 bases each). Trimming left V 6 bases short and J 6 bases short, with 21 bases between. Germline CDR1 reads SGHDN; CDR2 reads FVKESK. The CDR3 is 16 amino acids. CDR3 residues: CASSLLRELTGNEQFF. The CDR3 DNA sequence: TGTGCCAGCAGTCTTCTCAGGGAGTTAACTGGCAATGAGCAGTTCTTC.

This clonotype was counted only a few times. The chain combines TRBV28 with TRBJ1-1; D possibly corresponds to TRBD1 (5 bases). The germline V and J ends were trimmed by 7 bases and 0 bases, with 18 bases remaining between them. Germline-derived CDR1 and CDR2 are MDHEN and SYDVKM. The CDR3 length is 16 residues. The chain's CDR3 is CASTQPTGALNTEAFF. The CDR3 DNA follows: TGTGCCAGCACCCAACCTACTGGGGCCCTGAACACTGAAGCTTTCTTT. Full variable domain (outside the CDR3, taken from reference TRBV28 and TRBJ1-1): DVKVTQSSRYLVKRTGEKVFLECVQDMDHENMFWYRQDPGLGLRLIYFSYDVKMKEKGDIPEGYSVSREKKERFSLILESASTNQTSMYLCASTQPTGALNTEAFFGQGTRLTVV.

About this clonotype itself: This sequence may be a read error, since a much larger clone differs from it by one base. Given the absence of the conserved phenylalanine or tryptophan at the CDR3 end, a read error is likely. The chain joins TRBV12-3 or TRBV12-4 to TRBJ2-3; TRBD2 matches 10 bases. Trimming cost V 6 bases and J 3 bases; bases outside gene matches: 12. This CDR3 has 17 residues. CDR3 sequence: CASSRWGAGGMTDTQYL. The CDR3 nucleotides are TGTGCCAGCAGCCGCTGGGGAGCGGGAGGGATGACAGATACGCAGTATTTA.

Here the CDR3 DNA reads TGTGCCAGCAATTCTTTAGGACAGGGGGCTGCCGAAGCTTTCTTT. It translates to CASNSLGQGAAEAFF. V usage is TRBV6-1 and J usage is TRBJ1-1, with 11 bases that match TRBD1. The CDR3 is 15 amino acids. With V trimmed by 7 bases and J by 8 bases, 12 bases remained unmatched. CDR1 is MNHNS, CDR2 SASEGT, per germline.

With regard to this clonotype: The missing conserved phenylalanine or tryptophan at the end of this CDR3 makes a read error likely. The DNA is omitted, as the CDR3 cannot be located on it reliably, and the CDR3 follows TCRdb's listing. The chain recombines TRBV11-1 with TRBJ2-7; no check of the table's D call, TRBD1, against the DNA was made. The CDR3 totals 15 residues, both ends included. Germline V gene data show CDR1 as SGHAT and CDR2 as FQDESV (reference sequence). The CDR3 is CASSGPDRGDYEQYS.

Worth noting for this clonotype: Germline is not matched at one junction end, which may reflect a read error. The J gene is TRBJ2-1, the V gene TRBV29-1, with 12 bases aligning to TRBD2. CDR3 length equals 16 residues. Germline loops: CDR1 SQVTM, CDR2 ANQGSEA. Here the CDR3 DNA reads TGCAGCGTTGCGAAGAGGGGGACTAGCGGGTGCAATGAACAGTTCTTC. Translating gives CSVAKRGTSGCNEQFF.